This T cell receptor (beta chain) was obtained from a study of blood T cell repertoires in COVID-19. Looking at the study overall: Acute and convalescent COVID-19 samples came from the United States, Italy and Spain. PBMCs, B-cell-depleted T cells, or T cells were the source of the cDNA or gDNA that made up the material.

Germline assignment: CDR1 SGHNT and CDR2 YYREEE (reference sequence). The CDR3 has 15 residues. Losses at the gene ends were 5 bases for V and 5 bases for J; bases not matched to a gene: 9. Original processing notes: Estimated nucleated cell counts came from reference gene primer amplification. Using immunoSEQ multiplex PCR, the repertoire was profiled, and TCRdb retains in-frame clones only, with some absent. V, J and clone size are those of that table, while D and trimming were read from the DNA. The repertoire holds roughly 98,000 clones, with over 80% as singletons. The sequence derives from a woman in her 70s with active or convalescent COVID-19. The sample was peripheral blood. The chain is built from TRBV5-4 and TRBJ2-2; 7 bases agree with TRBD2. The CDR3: CASRPGGGRTGELFF. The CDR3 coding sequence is TGTGCCAGCAGGCCCGGGGGAGGGCGGACCGGGGAGCTGTTTTTT.